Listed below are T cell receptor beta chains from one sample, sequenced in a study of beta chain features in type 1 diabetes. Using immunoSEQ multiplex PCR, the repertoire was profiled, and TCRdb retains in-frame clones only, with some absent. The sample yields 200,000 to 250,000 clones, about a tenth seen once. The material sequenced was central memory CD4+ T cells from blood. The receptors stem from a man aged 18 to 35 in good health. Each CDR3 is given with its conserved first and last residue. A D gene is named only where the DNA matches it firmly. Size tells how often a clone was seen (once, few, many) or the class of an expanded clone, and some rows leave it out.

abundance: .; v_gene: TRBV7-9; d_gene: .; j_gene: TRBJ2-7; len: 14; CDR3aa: CASSRLGEIYEQYF; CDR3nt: TGTGCCAGCAGCCGCCTAGGGGAGATCTACGAGCAGTACTTC
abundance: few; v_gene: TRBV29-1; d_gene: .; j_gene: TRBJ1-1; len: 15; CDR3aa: CSVDSGWGMNTEAFF; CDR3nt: TGCAGCGTTGATAGTGGATGGGGGATGAACACTGAAGCTTTCTTT
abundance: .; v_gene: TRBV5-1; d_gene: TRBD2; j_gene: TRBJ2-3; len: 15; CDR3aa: CASSIAGSSTDTQYF; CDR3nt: TGCGCCAGCAGCATAGCGGGATCCAGCACAGATACGCAGTATTTT
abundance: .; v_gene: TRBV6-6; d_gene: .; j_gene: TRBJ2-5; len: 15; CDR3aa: CASSYLRLVSETQYF; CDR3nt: TGTGCCAGCAGTTACTTGAGGCTGGTTTCGGAGACCCAGTACTTC
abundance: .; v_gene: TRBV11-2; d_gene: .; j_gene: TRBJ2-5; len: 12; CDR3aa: CASSLDWETQYF; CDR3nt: TGTGCCAGCAGCTTAGATTGGGAGACCCAGTACTTC
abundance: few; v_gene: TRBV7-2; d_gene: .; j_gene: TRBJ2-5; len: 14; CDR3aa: CASSPTTWSETQYF; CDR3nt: TGTGCCAGCAGCCCAACAACTTGGAGCGAGACCCAGTACTTC
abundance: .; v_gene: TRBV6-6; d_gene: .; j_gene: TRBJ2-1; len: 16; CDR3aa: CASSPGSGTPYNEQFF; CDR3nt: TGTGCCAGCAGTCCGGGGTCGGGAACCCCCTACAATGAGCAGTTCTTC
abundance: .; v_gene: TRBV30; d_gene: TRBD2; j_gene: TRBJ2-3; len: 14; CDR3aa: CAWKKRGYTDTQYF; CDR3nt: TGTGCCTGGAAGAAGCGGGGCTACACAGATACGCAGTATTTT
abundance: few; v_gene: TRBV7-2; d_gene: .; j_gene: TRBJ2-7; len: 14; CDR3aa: CASTRTRSLHEQYF; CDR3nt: TGTGCCAGCACCAGGACTCGCAGCCTCCACGAGCAGTACTTC
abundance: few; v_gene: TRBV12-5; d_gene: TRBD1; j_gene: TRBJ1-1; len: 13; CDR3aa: CASGTGASTEAFF; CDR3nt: TGTGCTAGTGGTACAGGGGCAAGCACTGAAGCTTTCTTT
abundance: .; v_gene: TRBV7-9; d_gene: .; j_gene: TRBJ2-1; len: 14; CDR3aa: CASRQTGSSNEQFF; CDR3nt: TGTGCCAGCAGGCAAACGGGCTCGAGCAATGAGCAGTTCTTC
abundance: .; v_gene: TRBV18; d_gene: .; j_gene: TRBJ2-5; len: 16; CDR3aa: CASSPEQGIFGETQYF; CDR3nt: TGTGCCAGCTCACCAGAACAGGGTATATTTGGGGAGACCCAGTACTTC
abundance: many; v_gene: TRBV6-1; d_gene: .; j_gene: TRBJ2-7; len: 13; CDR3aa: CASSEAGFYEQYF; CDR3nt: TGTGCCAGCAGTGAAGCTGGATTCTACGAGCAGTACTTC
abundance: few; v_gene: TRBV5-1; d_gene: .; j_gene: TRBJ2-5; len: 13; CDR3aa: CASSFQPQETQYF; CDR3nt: TGCGCCAGCAGCTTTCAGCCCCAAGAGACCCAGTACTTC
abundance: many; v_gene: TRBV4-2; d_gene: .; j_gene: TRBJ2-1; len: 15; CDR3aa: CASSLGVPKNNEQFF; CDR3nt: TGTGCCAGCAGCCTAGGCGTCCCTAAAAACAATGAGCAGTTCTTC
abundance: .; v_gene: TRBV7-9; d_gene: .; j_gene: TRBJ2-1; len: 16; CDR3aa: CASSFVRWSSYNEQFF; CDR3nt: TGTGCCAGCAGCTTCGTTAGGTGGAGTTCCTACAATGAGCAGTTCTTC
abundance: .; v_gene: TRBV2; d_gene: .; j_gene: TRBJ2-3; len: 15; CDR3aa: CASRGVASSTDTQYF; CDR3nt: TGTGCCAGCAGGGGGGTTGCGAGTAGCACAGATACGCAGTATTTT
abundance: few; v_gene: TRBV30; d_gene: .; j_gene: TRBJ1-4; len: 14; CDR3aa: CAWSVRGWGEKLFF; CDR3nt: TGTGCCTGGAGTGTTCGGGGGTGGGGTGAAAAACTGTTTTTT
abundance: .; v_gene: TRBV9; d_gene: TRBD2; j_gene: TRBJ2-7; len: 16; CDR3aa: CASSVGGGSSSYEQYF; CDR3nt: TGTGCCAGCAGCGTAGGGGGCGGGAGCAGCTCCTACGAGCAGTACTTC
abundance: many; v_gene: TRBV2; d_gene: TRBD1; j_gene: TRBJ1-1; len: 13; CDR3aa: CASSSTGSTEAFF; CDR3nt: TGTGCCAGCAGTTCGACAGGGAGCACTGAAGCTTTCTTT
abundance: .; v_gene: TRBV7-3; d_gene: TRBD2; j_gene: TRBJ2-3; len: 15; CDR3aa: CASSFRLAGVDTQYF; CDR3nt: TGTGCCAGCAGCTTTCGGCTAGCGGGAGTGGATACGCAGTATTTT
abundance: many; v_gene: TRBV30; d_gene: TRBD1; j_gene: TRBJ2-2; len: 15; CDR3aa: CAWSKSGQPAGELFF; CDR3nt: TGTGCCTGGAGCAAGTCGGGACAGCCCGCCGGGGAGCTGTTTTTT
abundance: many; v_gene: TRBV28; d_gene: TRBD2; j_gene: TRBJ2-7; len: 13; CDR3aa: CASRLAGVYEQYF; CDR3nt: TGTGCCAGCAGGCTAGCGGGAGTTTACGAGCAGTACTTC
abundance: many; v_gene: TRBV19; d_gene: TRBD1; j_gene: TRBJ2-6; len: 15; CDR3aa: CASNPQGAGANVLTF; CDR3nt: TGTGCCAGTAACCCACAGGGGGCTGGGGCCAACGTCCTGACTTTC
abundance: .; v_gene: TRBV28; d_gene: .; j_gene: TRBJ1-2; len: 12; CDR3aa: CASSLVDYGYTF; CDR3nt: TGTGCCAGCAGTCTCGTGGACTATGGCTACACCTTC
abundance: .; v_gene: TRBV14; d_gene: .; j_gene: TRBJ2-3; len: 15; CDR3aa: CASSQDRWEGDTQYF; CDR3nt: TGTGCCAGCAGCCAAGATCGTTGGGAAGGAGATACGCAGTATTTT
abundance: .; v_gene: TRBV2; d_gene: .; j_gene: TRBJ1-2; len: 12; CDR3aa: CASSAETGGYTF; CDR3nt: TGTGCCAGCAGTGCGGAGACAGGAGGCTACACCTTC
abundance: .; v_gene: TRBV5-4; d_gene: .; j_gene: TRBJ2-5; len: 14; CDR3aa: CASSLESGQETQYF; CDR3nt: TGTGCCAGCAGCTTGGAAAGCGGTCAAGAGACCCAGTACTTC
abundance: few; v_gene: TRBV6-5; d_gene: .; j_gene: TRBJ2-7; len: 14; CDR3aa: CASTKGDLAYEQYF; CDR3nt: TGTGCCAGCACCAAAGGGGACTTAGCCTACGAGCAGTACTTC
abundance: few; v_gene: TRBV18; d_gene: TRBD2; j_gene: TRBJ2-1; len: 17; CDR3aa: CASSPFPGLDSYNEQFF; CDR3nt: TGTGCCAGCTCACCATTTCCAGGACTAGACTCCTACAATGAGCAGTTCTTC
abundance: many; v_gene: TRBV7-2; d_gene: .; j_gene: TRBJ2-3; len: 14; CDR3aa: CASSTRPGRDTQYF; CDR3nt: TGTGCCAGCAGCACACGACCGGGGAGAGATACGCAGTATTTT
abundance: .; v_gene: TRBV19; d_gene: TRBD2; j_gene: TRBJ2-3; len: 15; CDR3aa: CASSITSGSTDTQYF; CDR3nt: TGTGCCAGTAGTATAACTAGCGGAAGCACAGATACGCAGTATTTT
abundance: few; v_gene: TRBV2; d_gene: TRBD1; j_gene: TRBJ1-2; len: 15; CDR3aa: CASSEGRGSNYGYTF; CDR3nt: TGTGCCAGCAGTGAGGGCAGGGGGTCGAACTATGGCTACACCTTC
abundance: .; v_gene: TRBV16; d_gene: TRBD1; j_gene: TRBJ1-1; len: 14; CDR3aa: CASSPDRGWTEAFF; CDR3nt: TGTGCCAGCAGCCCCGACAGGGGGTGGACTGAAGCTTTCTTT
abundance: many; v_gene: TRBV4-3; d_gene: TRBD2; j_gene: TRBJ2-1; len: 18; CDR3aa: CASSQDPQPSGINNEQFF; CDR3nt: TGCGCCAGCAGCCAAGATCCCCAACCTAGCGGGATAAACAATGAGCAGTTCTTC
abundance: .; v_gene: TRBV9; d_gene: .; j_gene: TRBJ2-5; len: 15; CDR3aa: CASSVNWGIQETQYF; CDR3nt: TGTGCCAGCAGCGTAAATTGGGGAATCCAAGAGACCCAGTACTTC
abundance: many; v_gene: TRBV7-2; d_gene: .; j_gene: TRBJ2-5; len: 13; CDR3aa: CASSLSLGETQYF; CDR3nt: TGTGCCAGCAGCTTATCTCTCGGGGAGACCCAGTACTTC
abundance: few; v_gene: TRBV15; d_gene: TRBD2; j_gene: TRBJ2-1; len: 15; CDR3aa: CATSRDSGRAHEQFF; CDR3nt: TGTGCCACCAGCAGAGATAGCGGGAGGGCCCATGAGCAGTTCTTC